This is a list of T cell receptor beta chains from one sample in a study of cytomegalovirus exposure and HLA in healthy donors. The table came from immunoSEQ multiplex PCR; TCRdb's copy has only in-frame clones and leaves some out. This table holds almost 45,000 clones. Sequenced material: PBMCs. The receptors derive from a male donor in good health and CMV-seronegative. CDR3s leave out the opening cysteine and the closing phenylalanine or tryptophan. Fields, in order: J gene, V gene, CDR3 protein.

j_gene: TRBJ2-1; v_gene: TRBV30; CDR3aa: AWRSGGSDNEQF
j_gene: TRBJ2-3; v_gene: TRBV5-6; CDR3aa: ASSLRGIFTDTQY
j_gene: TRBJ1-5; v_gene: TRBV15; CDR3aa: ATSRGYSNQPQH
j_gene: TRBJ2-3; v_gene: TRBV7-9; CDR3aa: ASSFPLAAGEKDTQY
j_gene: TRBJ2-7; v_gene: TRBV28; CDR3aa: ASSFRLAYEQY
j_gene: TRBJ2-1; v_gene: TRBV11-3; CDR3aa: ASSLGSLYNEQF
j_gene: TRBJ2-1; v_gene: TRBV19; CDR3aa: ASSWGGQGFGNEQF
j_gene: TRBJ1-3; v_gene: TRBV2; CDR3aa: ASSRDRNSGNTIY
j_gene: TRBJ2-7; v_gene: TRBV5-4; CDR3aa: ASSWERLAGNEQY
j_gene: TRBJ1-1; v_gene: TRBV10-2; CDR3aa: ASRGALMNTEAF
j_gene: TRBJ1-4; v_gene: TRBV4-1; CDR3aa: ASSQDPTSGQVNEKLF
j_gene: TRBJ2-5; v_gene: TRBV7-2; CDR3aa: ASTGQIQETQY
j_gene: TRBJ2-3; v_gene: TRBV6-4; CDR3aa: ASSDSNGSPDTQY
j_gene: TRBJ2-7; v_gene: TRBV10-3; CDR3aa: AISARDSYEQY
j_gene: TRBJ2-7; v_gene: TRBV27; CDR3aa: ATDPGPLNEQY
j_gene: TRBJ1-5; v_gene: TRBV10-2; CDR3aa: ASSDRVGLSNQPQH
j_gene: TRBJ1-2; v_gene: TRBV2; CDR3aa: ASSSFGQGASGYT
j_gene: TRBJ2-7; v_gene: TRBV29-1; CDR3aa: SVEKVAESSYEQY
j_gene: TRBJ2-7; v_gene: TRBV25-1; CDR3aa: ASSEIRGAQY
j_gene: TRBJ2-7; v_gene: TRBV15; CDR3aa: ATSGRQVMREQY
j_gene: TRBJ2-7; v_gene: TRBV9; CDR3aa: ASSEGTSGSASYEQY
j_gene: TRBJ1-2; v_gene: TRBV6-5; CDR3aa: ASSPGGTSDYGYT
j_gene: TRBJ1-6; v_gene: TRBV5-1; CDR3aa: ASSLQSSYNSPLH
j_gene: TRBJ2-3; v_gene: TRBV11-2; CDR3aa: ASSLPTSGITDTQY
j_gene: TRBJ2-5; v_gene: TRBV20-1; CDR3aa: SANLETQY
j_gene: TRBJ2-3; v_gene: TRBV4-2; CDR3aa: ASSGRGGDTQY
j_gene: TRBJ2-3; v_gene: TRBV28; CDR3aa: ASSSQGNTQY
j_gene: TRBJ2-2; v_gene: TRBV4-1; CDR3aa: ASSPRQLNTGELF
j_gene: TRBJ2-3; v_gene: TRBV18; CDR3aa: ASSPFLNRGSTDTQY
j_gene: TRBJ1-1; v_gene: TRBV5-6; CDR3aa: ASSPTPGTGVNTEAF
j_gene: TRBJ1-3; v_gene: TRBV5-6; CDR3aa: ASSLLTGTTIY
j_gene: TRBJ1-4; v_gene: TRBV18; CDR3aa: ASSTGGEKLF
j_gene: TRBJ2-7; v_gene: TRBV18; CDR3aa: ASSPRGSAYEQY
j_gene: TRBJ1-1; v_gene: TRBV27; CDR3aa: ASSLLYPNTEAF
j_gene: TRBJ2-1; v_gene: TRBV11-3; CDR3aa: ASSLGGTVNEQF
j_gene: TRBJ1-5; v_gene: TRBV19; CDR3aa: ASSPTGYSNQPQH
j_gene: TRBJ1-2; v_gene: TRBV27; CDR3aa: ASTPWGGRSYGYT
j_gene: TRBJ2-5; v_gene: TRBV7-8; CDR3aa: ASSFASETQY
j_gene: TRBJ2-7; v_gene: TRBV6-1; CDR3aa: ASSTTSGRGYEQY
j_gene: TRBJ1-3; v_gene: TRBV5-1; CDR3aa: ASSLAGTGFGNTIY